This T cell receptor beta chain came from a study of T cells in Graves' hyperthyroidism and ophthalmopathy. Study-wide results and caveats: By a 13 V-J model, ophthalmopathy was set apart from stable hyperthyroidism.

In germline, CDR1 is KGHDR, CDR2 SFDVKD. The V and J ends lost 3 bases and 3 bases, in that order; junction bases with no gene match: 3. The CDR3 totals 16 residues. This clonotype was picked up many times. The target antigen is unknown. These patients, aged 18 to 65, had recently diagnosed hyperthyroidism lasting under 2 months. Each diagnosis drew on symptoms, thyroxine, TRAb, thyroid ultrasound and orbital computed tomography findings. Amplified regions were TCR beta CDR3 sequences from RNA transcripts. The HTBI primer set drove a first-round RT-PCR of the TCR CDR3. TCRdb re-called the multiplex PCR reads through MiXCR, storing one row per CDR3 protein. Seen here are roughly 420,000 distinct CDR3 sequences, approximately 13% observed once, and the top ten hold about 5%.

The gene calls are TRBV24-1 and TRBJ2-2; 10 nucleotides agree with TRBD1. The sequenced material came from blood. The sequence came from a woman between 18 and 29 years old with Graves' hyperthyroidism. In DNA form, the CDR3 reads TGTGCCACCAGTGATGCCGGGACAGGGGACACCGGGGAGCTGTTTTTT. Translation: CATSDAGTGDTGELFF.